Below are 2 T cell receptor beta chains sequenced from a single sample in a study of blood T cell repertoires in COVID-19. The repertoire was sequenced with immunoSEQ multiplex PCR; TCRdb's copy has only in-frame clones and lacks some. The sample yields fewer than 450,000 clones, approximately 86% seen once. Sample: PBMCs or T cells enriched from blood (not recorded which). These receptors were collected from a woman aged 40 to 50 with acute COVID-19.

The chain couples TRBV12-5 to TRBJ2-7, with a possible D match to TRBD2 (6 bases). Germline V gene data show CDR1 as LGHNT and CDR2 as FRNRAP. CDR3 size: 13 residues. Deletions cut 3 bases from V and 1 base from J, with 7 bases between. Here the CDR3 reads CASGFGGSYEQYF. CDR3 DNA: TGTGCTAGTGGTTTTGGGGGGTCCTACGAGCAGTACTTC.

The chain carries TRBV24-1 and TRBJ2-1; 9 bases match TRBD2. This CDR3 spans 11 amino acids. With V trimmed by 9 bases and J by 15 bases, 8 bases remained unmatched. Germline values: CDR1 KGHDR, CDR2 SFDVKD. The CDR3 here is CATSLAGERFF. In DNA, the CDR3 is TGTGCCACCTCACTAGCGGGCGAACGGTTCTTC.